The entry below gives a single T cell receptor beta chain sequence along with its context. Germline CDR1 and CDR2: SGHNT and YYREEE (reference sequence). Between the trimmed V and J ends, which lost 6 bases and 5 bases, there was a span of 21 bases. This CDR3 spans 15 amino acids. This entry comes from a study of blood T cell repertoires in COVID-19. At the level of the study: The United States, Italy and Spain supplied acute and convalescent COVID-19 samples. In each case, the material was cDNA or gDNA derived from T cells, B-cell-depleted T cells, or PBMCs.

In the original processing: From reference gene primer amplification, estimates of nucleated cell counts were derived. Generated by immunoSEQ multiplex PCR, the TCRdb table keeps only in-frame clones and is missing some. V, J and clone size reflect that table, while D and trimming were determined from the DNA. Of some 150,000 clones detected, about 91% appear once; the ten largest clones hold roughly 3.9%. The gene calls are TRBV5-4 and TRBJ2-7, with TRBD1 as a possible D gene (6 bases). Sequenced sample: peripheral blood. This sequence was found in a woman aged 60 to 75 who had recovered from COVID-19. The CDR3 DNA follows: TGTGCCAGCACGGACGAGGGACACTTGAACAACGAGCAGTACTTC. As protein: CASTDEGHLNNEQYF.